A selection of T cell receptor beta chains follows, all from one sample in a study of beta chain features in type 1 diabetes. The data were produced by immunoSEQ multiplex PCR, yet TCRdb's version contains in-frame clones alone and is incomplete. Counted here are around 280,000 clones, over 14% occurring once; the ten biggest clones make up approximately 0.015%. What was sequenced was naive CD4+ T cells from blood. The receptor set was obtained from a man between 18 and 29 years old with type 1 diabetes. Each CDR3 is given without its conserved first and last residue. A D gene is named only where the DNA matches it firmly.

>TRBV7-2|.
ASSPGGRGTDTQY
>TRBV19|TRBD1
ASSPQGAHGYT
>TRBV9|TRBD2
ASSAGLAGHEQY
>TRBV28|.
ASSPPAGEQF
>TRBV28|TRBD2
ASTVPPGLTGLGTQY
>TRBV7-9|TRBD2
ASSYLEREGNEQY
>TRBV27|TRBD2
ASSLSGGAGGYYNEQF
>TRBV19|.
ASSGSLDIQY
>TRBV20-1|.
SATQTGEQF
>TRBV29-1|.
SVALAQEQY
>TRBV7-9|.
ASRGVVKETQY
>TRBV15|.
ATSRSQPQH
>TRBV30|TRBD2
AWSNSPGTSGNEQF
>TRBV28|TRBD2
ASRDRTSGSHEQY
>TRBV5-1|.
ASTLAGERNTEAF
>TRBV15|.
ATSSSLGAFRGEQY
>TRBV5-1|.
ASSWGEIYNEQF
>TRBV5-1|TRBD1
ASSPGGYEQF
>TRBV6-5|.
ASNPIGESYEQY
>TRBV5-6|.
ASSPRLGRDEQF
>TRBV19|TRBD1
ASSIQGQGTRSSYNEQF
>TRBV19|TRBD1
ASDRVGTGELF
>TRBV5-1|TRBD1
ASSGRQGDEQY
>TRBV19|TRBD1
ASSMDRGGSEQY
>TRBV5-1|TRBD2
ASSERLAGAYEQY
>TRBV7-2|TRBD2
ASSYRVAGGMNEQY
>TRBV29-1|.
SVAGLSPSQQY
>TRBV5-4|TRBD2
ASSLGTSGYNEQF
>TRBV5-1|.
ASSFGTINAETQY
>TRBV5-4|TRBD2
ASSLAAGGQPTQY
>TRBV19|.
ASSLGQHTDTQY
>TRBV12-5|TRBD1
ASGSETGGGQY
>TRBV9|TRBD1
ASSVRDRGAPEQF
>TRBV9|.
ASSVSGLANIQY
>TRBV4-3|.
ASSQDWARGLVVMPQH
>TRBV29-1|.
SVELWGVGTEAF
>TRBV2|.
ASRTPGLYTGELF
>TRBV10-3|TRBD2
AIATGTRTDEQF
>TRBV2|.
AGRDSYNEQF
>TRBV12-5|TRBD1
ASGLWWDRETNEKLF
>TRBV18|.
ASLRDINEKLF
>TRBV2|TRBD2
ASSKPGLAGADTQY
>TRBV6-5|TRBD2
ASSYQAGGTDTQY